What follows describes a single TCR beta chain. The antigen remains unidentified. Nominal health characterized the donors when sampled, though unrecorded immune exposures were likely. The record originates from a study of cytomegalovirus exposure and HLA in healthy donors. Across the study: The Caucasian-associated ancestry cluster contained roughly four fifths of the approximately 400 genotyped donors.

Study-wide findings and caveats: When analyzed later, a missense DCLRE1C variant was found to be linked to TCR beta V- and J-gene trimming. Rates of TCR association differed by HLA locus in a later analysis, with DRB1 highest and HLA-C lowest.

Use of 60 Vbeta and 13 Jbeta primers characterized the PCR. Some clones are missing from TCRdb's copy, which holds only in-frame ones; the method was immunoSEQ multiplex PCR. The sample consists of about 160,000 clones, 70% to 85% of them appearing once. The V gene's germline CDR1 is SGDLS and CDR2 YYNGEE. The CDR3 contains 15 residues. Trimming left V 1 base short and J 8 bases short, with 16 bases between. Sequencing used PBMCs. This clonotype was sampled from a young man in good health and CMV-seropositive. The genes are TRBV9 and TRBJ2-1, with D tentatively TRBD1 (8 bases). This chain's CDR3 is CASSVTGGGTHEQFF. The CDR3, as DNA: TGTGCCAGCAGCGTAACAGGGGGGGGAACCCATGAGCAGTTCTTC.